Below, one T cell receptor (beta chain) is given with its context. The antigen remains unidentified. The CDR3 runs to 16 residues. With V trimmed by 1 base and J by 7 bases, 11 bases remained unmatched. Germline CDR1 and CDR2: SGHDT and YYEEEE. TCRdb's copy holds only in-frame clones and misses some; the assay was immunoSEQ multiplex PCR. The profile shows about 300,000 clones, around 69% of them singletons. The data are from a study of cytotoxic CD8 clonotypes in ibrutinib-treated CLL. Study-wide context: After a median about 13 months on treatment (6 to 36), response samples were drawn. The study, taken as a whole, reports: Patients had baseline clonality above age-matched healthy donors, and this clonality moved with circulating CD8+ T-cell counts. Private clonotypes, not public ones, expanded at ibrutinib response.

The TCR comes from a human donor with chronic lymphocytic leukemia. Here the sequenced sample was PBMCs, taken at disease progression, from a patient treated with ibrutinib. The V and J genes are TRBV5-6 and TRBJ2-1, with 7 positions matching TRBD2. CDR3 bases: TGTGCCAGCAGCTTGAGGCGGGGGATGATGGGAAATGAGCAGTTCTTC. Amino acid sequence: CASSLRRGMMGNEQFF. The entire variable domain, with the rest obtained from reference TRBV5-6 and TRBJ2-1, is as follows: DAGVTQSPTHLIKTRGQQVTLRCSPKSGHDTVSWYQQALGQGPQFIFQYYEEEERQRGNFPDRFSGHQFPNYSSELNVNALLLGDSALYLCASSLRRGMMGNEQFFGPGTRLTVL.